This TCR beta chain was profiled in a study of response to subunit inactivated influenza vaccine. Overall study findings and caveats: The study's authors posited that every seasonal influenza vaccination enlists few new T cells.

The CDR3 consists of 14 residues. Germline CDR1 and CDR2: MGHDK and SYGVNS. Trimming pared 3 bases from V and 8 bases from J, leaving 13 bases between. In its sample, this clonotype was seen a few times. Its antigen is currently unknown. TCRdb re-called the RT-PCR reads through MiXCR, storing one row per CDR3 protein. The sample has about 830,000 distinct CDR3 sequences, about 18% seen once. This TCR came from a man aged 45 to 65 who received an inactivated influenza vaccine. The gene calls are TRBV25-1 and TRBJ1-4, with D uncertain. The sequencing used PBMCs from blood, collected more than 4 days after vaccination. CDR3 sequence reads: CASSDRGIREKLFF. CDR3 DNA: TGTGCCAGCAGTGACCGTGGGATCCGGGAAAAACTGTTTTTT.